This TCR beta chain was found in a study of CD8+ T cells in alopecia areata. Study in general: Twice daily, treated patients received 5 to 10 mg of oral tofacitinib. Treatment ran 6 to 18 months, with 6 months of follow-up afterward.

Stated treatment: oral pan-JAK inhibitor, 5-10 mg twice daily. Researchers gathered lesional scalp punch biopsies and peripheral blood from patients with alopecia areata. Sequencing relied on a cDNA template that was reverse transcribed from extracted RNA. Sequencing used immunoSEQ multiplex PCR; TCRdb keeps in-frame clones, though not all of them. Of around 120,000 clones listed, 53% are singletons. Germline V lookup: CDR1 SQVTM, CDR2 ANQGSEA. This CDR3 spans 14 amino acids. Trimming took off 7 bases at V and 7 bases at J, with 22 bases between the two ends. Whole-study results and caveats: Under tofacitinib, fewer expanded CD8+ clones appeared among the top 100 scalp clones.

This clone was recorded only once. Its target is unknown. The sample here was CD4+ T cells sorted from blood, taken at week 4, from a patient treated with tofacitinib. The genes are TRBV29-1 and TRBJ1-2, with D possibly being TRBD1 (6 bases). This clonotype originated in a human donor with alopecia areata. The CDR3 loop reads CSARQALTQGGYTF. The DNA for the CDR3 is TGCAGCGCCAGACAGGCTCTGACCCAGGGTGGCTACACCTTC.